This T cell receptor (beta chain) was found in a study of shared clonotypes between healthy human individuals. Naive CD8 cells were CD45RO-negative, positively selected for CCR7, excluding terminally differentiated effector memory CD45RA+ cells. Note on this clone: Other DNA sequences in this sample translate to the same CDR3.

Profiled with immunoSEQ multiplex PCR; TCRdb holds only in-frame clones, not every one. This table has over 800,000 clones, 90% to 95% appearing once. V dropped 11 bases and J dropped 4 bases, with 12 bases sitting between them. CDR1 and CDR2 from the germline V gene are SNHLY and FYNNEI. The CDR3 is 12 residues long. The sequenced material came from naive CD8+ T cells sorted from blood. The chain couples TRBV2 to TRBJ2-1, with D maybe TRBD2 (7 bases). The TCR originated in a man aged 25-45 years in good health. CDR3 amino acids: CASRGGYNEQFF. Written as DNA, the CDR3 is TGTGCCTCAAGGGGGGGATACAATGAGCAGTTCTTC.